The 28 T cell receptor beta chains presented below share a single source sample, sequenced in a study of early T cells in non-severe SARS-CoV-2 infection. TCRdb itself ran the 5' RACE reads through MiXCR, one entry per CDR3 protein. The repertoire holds more than 90,000 distinct CDR3 sequences, with about 13% as singletons. Sequencing input: whole blood. The receptor set was obtained from an adult who was a healthcare worker with PCR-confirmed SARS-CoV-2 infection or an uninfected control (not recorded which).

There are many counts of this clonotype. The chain couples TRBV28 to TRBJ1-1, with TRBD1 as a possible D gene (6 bases). Germline assignment: CDR1 MDHEN and CDR2 SYDVKM. This CDR3 is 15 amino acids long. Trimming left V 3 bases short and J 3 bases short, with 14 bases between. The CDR3 loop reads CASSFLGAGDTEAFF. The DNA for the CDR3 is TGTGCCAGCAGTTTTCTGGGGGCAGGGGACACTGAAGCTTTCTTT.

The rearrangement uses TRBV28 and TRBJ2-5; D might be TRBD1 or TRBD2, each matching 7 bases. The CDR3 is made up of 15 amino acids. Germline V CDR1 and CDR2: MDHEN, SYDVKM. V lost 4 bases to trimming and J lost 7 bases, with 19 bases between them. This CDR3 reads CASSSRQGGGRTQYF. Here the CDR3 DNA reads TGTGCCAGCAGTTCCCGACAGGGAGGGGGAAGGACCCAGTACTTC.

This clonotype has more than one count but fewer than ten. This chain connects TRBV29-1 to TRBJ2-2; D unclear. V dropped 0 bases and J dropped 2 bases, with 4 bases sitting between them. CDR1 is SQVTM, CDR2 ANQGSEA, per germline. CDR3 length: 13 amino acids. CDR3 nucleotides: TGCAGCGTTGAAGACCCCAACACCGGGGAGCTGTTTTTT. Amino acid sequence: CSVEDPNTGELFF.

This clonotype has a count of ten or more. The V and J genes are TRBV27 and TRBJ2-1; 10 nucleotides agree with TRBD2. The V and J ends lost 5 bases and 4 bases, in that order; junction bases with no gene match: 5. Germline loops: CDR1 MNHEY, CDR2 SMNVEV (reference sequence). CDR3 length: 15 amino acids. The DNA of the CDR3 is TGTGCCAGCAGTACCTCTAGCGGGGGATACAATGAGCAGTTCTTC. Amino acid sequence: CASSTSSGGYNEQFF.

The chain joins TRBV4-1 to TRBJ2-5; 7 nucleotides match TRBD2. The CDR3 sequence is 16 residues long. Trimming took 0 bases from V and 4 from J; bases not matched to a gene: 8. CDR1 and CDR2 from the germline V gene are MGHRA and YSYEKL. In DNA form, the CDR3 reads TGCGCCAGCAGCCAAGATATCGCGGGGAGGGGAGAGACCCAGTACTTC. This codes for CASSQDIAGRGETQYF.

This clonotype was found a few times. The chain joins TRBV11-2 to TRBJ2-4, with 9 nucleotides matching TRBD1. This CDR3 region has 17 residues. CDR1 is SGHAT, CDR2 FQNNGV, per germline. Trimming removed 5 bases from V and 0 bases from J; junction bases left unmatched: 8. DNA for the CDR3: TGTGCCAGCAGCGAGGACAGGGGAGGGGTAGCCAAAAACATTCAGTACTTC. Its protein product is CASSEDRGGVAKNIQYF.

This clonotype showed up many times. The chain joins TRBV7-9 to TRBJ2-1, with 9 bases identical to TRBD1. This CDR3 spans 15 amino acids. CDR1 SEHNR and CDR2 FQNEAQ come from the germline V gene (reference sequence). V shed 3 bases and J 2 bases; nucleotides not matched to a gene: 2. CDR3 sequence (DNA): TGTGCCAGCAGCTTCCGGACAGGGGCCTACAATGAGCAGTTCTTC. Translation: CASSFRTGAYNEQFF.

In this sample, this clonotype turned up many times. The J gene is TRBJ2-2, the V gene TRBV11-2, with D perhaps matching TRBD1 (6 bases). V lost 5 bases, J lost 0 bases, and 10 bases lay in between. Germline V lookup: CDR1 SGHAT, CDR2 FQNNGV. The CDR3 runs to 15 residues. This chain's CDR3 is CASSHTGSNTGELFF. CDR3 coding DNA: TGTGCCAGCAGCCATACAGGGTCGAACACCGGGGAGCTGTTTTTT.

This chain joins TRBV7-9 and TRBJ1-1; weak D call: TRBD1 (6 bases). The CDR3 runs 16 residues. CDR1 is SEHNR and CDR2 is FQNEAQ in the germline V gene (reference sequence). The V end was cut by 1 base, the J end by 3 bases, with 15 bases between. The CDR3 DNA sequence: TGTGCCAGCAGCTTAGGGGAGGGGGAGTGGGACACTGAAGCTTTCTTT. It translates to CASSLGEGEWDTEAFF.

The rearrangement links TRBV7-2 to TRBJ2-3; 10 positions agree with TRBD1. Germline V CDR1 and CDR2: SGHTA, FQGNSA. V shed 5 bases and J 0 bases; nucleotides not matched to a gene: 5. The CDR3 loop spans 16 amino acids. The CDR3 protein is CASSHGTGASTDTQYF. Written as DNA, the CDR3 is TGTGCCAGCAGCCACGGGACAGGGGCTAGCACAGATACGCAGTATTTT.

The V call is TRBV29-1, the J call TRBJ1-1, with D unclear. The CDR3 totals 11 residues. The germline gives CDR1 SQVTM, CDR2 ANQGSEA. V dropped 8 bases and J dropped 6 bases, with 13 bases sitting between them. The CDR3 DNA is TGCAGCTGTTGGATGCAGTCTGAAGCTTTCTTT. Residues: CSCWMQSEAFF.

This chain uses TRBV4-3 with TRBJ2-7, with a weak D call TRBD2 (7 bases). Germline values: CDR1 LGHNA, CDR2 YSLEER. The length of the CDR3 is 15 residues. V gave up 1 base and J gave up 4 bases, with 14 bases separating them. CDR3 DNA: TGCGCCAGCAGCCAAGGTGCGGGGGCGGGATACGAGCAGTACTTC. Translation: CASSQGAGAGYEQYF.

The sample holds many counts of this clonotype. The rearrangement uses TRBV3-1 and TRBJ1-6; 7 nucleotides line up with TRBD1. The trim removed 4 bases at V and 7 bases at J, leaving 7 bases unmatched. The CDR3 is 15 amino acids. The germline V gene encodes CDR1 LGHDT and CDR2 YNNKEL (reference sequence). CDR3 in DNA: TGTGCCAGCAGCCTCCCGGGACAGAAGAATTCACCCCTCCACTTT. Residues: CASSLPGQKNSPLHF.

This clonotype was seen at least ten times. This chain links TRBV10-3 with TRBJ2-6; D remains unclear. CDR1 and CDR2 (germline): ENHRY, SYGVKD. CDR3 length: 13 amino acids. The ends were cut back, 4 bases at V and 1 base at J, with 2 bases in the middle. CDR3 bases: TGTGCCATCAGTGGATCTGGGGCCAACGTCCTGACTTTC. This gives the protein CAISGSGANVLTF.

The J gene is TRBJ1-4, the V gene TRBV6-1; D possibly corresponds to TRBD1 (5 bases). The CDR3 extends over 13 amino acids. V was trimmed by 6 bases and J by 8 bases, leaving 13 bases between them. The germline V gene has CDR1 MNHNS and CDR2 SASEGT. CDR3 loop: CASRYKSGEKLFF. The CDR3, as DNA: TGTGCCAGCAGATACAAATCAGGGGAAAAACTGTTTTTT.

This clonotype was recorded many times. The rearrangement uses TRBV6-5 and TRBJ2-3; 9 bases are a match to TRBD1. Per the germline V gene, CDR1 is MNHEY and CDR2 is SVGAGI. The V segment lost 5 bases and the J segment 4 bases; nucleotides outside the gene matches: 7. The CDR3 spans 15 residues. The CDR3, as DNA: TGTGCCAGCAGTACGTACAGGGGGCGCGCAGATACGCAGTATTTT. As protein: CASSTYRGRADTQYF.

This clonotype was seen more than once but under ten times. V and J are TRBV3-1 and TRBJ1-1; D unclear. The CDR3 extends over 13 amino acids. Trimming pared 1 base from V and 3 bases from J, leaving 6 bases between. CDR1 is LGHDT, CDR2 YNNKEL, per germline (reference sequence). CDR3 region: CASSQVRDTEAFF. DNA for the CDR3: TGTGCCAGCAGCCAAGTACGTGACACTGAAGCTTTCTTT. Full variable domain (rest looked up from reference TRBV3-1 and TRBJ1-1): DTAVSQTPKYLVTQMGNDKSIKCEQNLGHDTMYWYKQDSKKFLKIMFSYNNKELIINETVPNRFSPKSPDKAHLNLHINSLELGDSAVYFCASSQVRDTEAFFGQGTRLTVV.

In this sample, this clonotype turned up many times. The CDR3 here is CAISDGWGEQFF. The DNA of the CDR3 is TGTGCCATCAGTGATGGGTGGGGTGAGCAGTTCTTC. V is TRBV10-3 and J is TRBJ2-1; D not resolved. The CDR3 runs to 12 residues. V lost 3 bases and J 9 bases, leaving 9 bases between the germline ends. Per germline, CDR1 ENHRY and CDR2 SYGVKD.

This clonotype was recorded a few times. The chain is built from TRBV12-3 or TRBV12-4 and TRBJ2-7, with D perhaps matching TRBD2 (5 bases). CDR3 length equals 12 residues. Trimming pared 3 bases from V and 7 bases from J, leaving 10 bases between. The DNA for the CDR3 is TGTGCCAGCAGTTTCCCCCCGGGGGAGCAGTACTTC. Amino acids: CASSFPPGEQYF.

The table lists this clonotype with a few counts. V usage is TRBV6-5 and J usage is TRBJ1-1, with 7 bases fitting TRBD1. From germline, CDR1 is MNHEY and CDR2 SVGAGI. V gave up 7 bases and J gave up 0 bases; unmatched junction bases: 5. The CDR3 spans 14 residues. Here the CDR3 DNA reads TGTGCCAGCATCCCCAGGGGGTTGAACACTGAAGCTTTCTTT. Its protein product is CASIPRGLNTEAFF.

The chain recombines TRBV4-1 with TRBJ1-2; D uncertain. The CDR3 totals 16 residues. Germline values: CDR1 MGHRA, CDR2 YSYEKL. V gave up 0 bases and J gave up 2 bases, with 13 bases separating them. CDR3 in DNA: TGCGCCAGCAGCCAAGAAGAGGGAAACCGAAACTATGGCTACACCTTC. Translated: CASSQEEGNRNYGYTF.

The chain combines TRBV12-3 or TRBV12-4 with TRBJ1-2; D gene unclear. CDR3 size: 11 residues. The V end was cut by 4 bases, the J end by 8 bases, with 8 bases between. CDR3 nucleotide sequence: TGTGCCAGCAGTTCTTATCGCGGCTACACCTTC. Its protein is CASSSYRGYTF.

This clonotype has at least ten counts. The chain couples TRBV6-6 to TRBJ1-6; D possibly corresponds to TRBD1 (6 bases). V was shortened by 6 bases and J by 5 bases, with 11 bases between the two germline ends. The CDR3 length is 14 residues. Germline CDR1 and CDR2: MNHNY and SVGAGI (reference sequence). The CDR3: CASRGQTHNSPLHF. CDR3 DNA sequence: TGTGCCAGCAGAGGACAGACCCATAATTCACCCCTCCACTTT.

In its sample, this clonotype was seen a few times. The V and J genes are TRBV20-1 and TRBJ2-1; 8 nucleotides align to TRBD2. The CDR3 is 15 residues long. Germline CDR1 and CDR2: DFQATT and SNEGSKA (reference sequence). V gave up 3 bases and J gave up 7 bases; unmatched junction bases: 11. This chain's CDR3 is CSASVRTSKVNEQFF. Written as DNA, the CDR3 is TGCAGTGCTAGTGTCCGGACTAGCAAGGTGAATGAGCAGTTCTTC.

At least ten counts were recorded for this clonotype. The chain has TRBV29-1 and TRBJ2-1, with D possibly being TRBD1 (6 bases). CDR1 SQVTM and CDR2 ANQGSEA come from the germline V gene. Trimming cost V 6 bases and J 0 bases, with 15 bases left between them. CDR3 length: 15 amino acids. The CDR3 reads CSVNPDSGSYNEQFF. The CDR3, as DNA: TGCAGCGTAAACCCGGACAGCGGCTCCTACAATGAGCAGTTCTTC.

There are a few counts of this clonotype. The chain recombines TRBV4-1 with TRBJ1-1; D not certain. The V and J ends lost 4 bases and 5 bases respectively, with 8 bases between them. The CDR3 totals 12 residues. Germline V gene sequence: CDR1 MGHRA, CDR2 YSYEKL. As DNA, the CDR3 is TGCGCCAGCAGCCCCTCCGGGACTGAAGCTTTCTTT. It encodes CASSPSGTEAFF.

On this clonotype: With a much larger clone just one base away, this may be a read error. V gene TRBV7-9 combines with J gene TRBJ2-5, with D perhaps TRBD1 or TRBD2 (5 bases each). CDR3 length: 14 residues. The germline gives CDR1 SEHNR, CDR2 FQNEAQ (reference sequence). The CDR3 nucleotides are TGTGCCAGCAGCTTTGGGACCACACAAGAGATCCAGTACTTC. It encodes CASSFGTTQEIQYF. Together with reference TRBV7-9 and TRBJ2-5, the CDR3 gives the full variable domain: DTGVSQNPRHKITKRGQNVTFRCDPISEHNRLYWYRQTLGQGPEFLTYFQNEAQLEKSRLLSDRFSAERPKGSFSTLEIQRTEQGDSAMYLCASSFGTTQEIQYFGPGTRLLVL.

This chain joins TRBV10-3 and TRBJ2-1, with D possibly TRBD2 on 5 matching bases. V lost 7 bases to trimming and J lost 7 bases, with 8 bases between them. CDR3 length: 11 amino acids. Germline V lookup: CDR1 ENHRY, CDR2 SYGVKD. CDR3 sequence reads: CAINSGNEQFF. The CDR3 DNA follows: TGTGCCATCAATTCGGGGAATGAGCAGTTCTTC.